This T cell receptor (beta chain) was found in a study of cytomegalovirus exposure and HLA in healthy donors (dated by TCRdb to about 2017). With regard to the full study: An earlier analysis of fewer than 750 of the donors reported about 280 Gb of sequence data and 117 million unique TCR beta sequences obtained from some 170 million T cells. Roughly 300 gigabases of sequencing data and 70 million to 100 million unique TCR sequences were included in an early release covering roughly 600 HLA-typed donors. Among the roughly 390 genotyped donors, approximately 76% belonged to the genetic ancestry cluster associated with self-reported Caucasian donors. The study aimed to test whether cataloging public T cell receptors could reveal signatures of past pathogen exposure. The study used immunosequencing to profile the T cell repertoires of several hundred subjects and linked those repertoires to cytomegalovirus serostatus. A separate validation cohort of more than 100 different subjects was used in addition to the approximately 700-subject first cohort. High-throughput TCR immunosequencing, statistical association of individual TCRs with disease status, and machine learning were combined to predict cytomegalovirus infection status. In a later analysis, previously published TCR beta repertoires from 500 to 750 donors were re-analyzed and high-resolution HLA genotyping was added so that TCR occurrence patterns could be studied. Rather than drawing on any new phenotypic data, the later analysis identified candidate immune exposures from TCR beta sequences and the way those sequences occurred across donors. An earlier analysis of approximately 580 of the donors used high-throughput TCR beta sequencing to judge whether each TCR beta V gene segment behaved as functional or pseudogenic. Donor age, sex, ethnicity and CMV serostatus were collected together with the repertoire data. In a later genetic analysis, genome-wide SNP genotypes for about 65% of the roughly 700 donors were used, and that subset was treated as a discovery cohort. Every discovery cohort repertoire had been produced on one sequencing platform. Class I and class II HLA loci were covered by the typing at four-digit resolution. The number of donors typed differed by locus, with about 629-640 for A, B, C, DRB1 and DQB1, more than 500 for DQA1, about 610 for DPA1, and 450 to 480 for DPB1. Because of strong linkage in the cohort, roughly five DR-DQ haplotypes were treated as single units for association and clustering. Across under 500 genotyped donors of the cohort, an average of about 220,000 unique TCR beta nucleotide sequences per donor were sequenced, and around 19% of those sequences were non-productive. General conclusions and limits of the study: According to the authors, the approach could potentially be generalized to other disease states and immunological phenotypes. For the cohort, immune exposure information was limited to CMV serostatus. When HLA alleles, especially DR and DQ, strongly co-occurred, TCR associations were difficult to assign to individual alleles. A later genetic analysis associated a missense DCLRE1C variant with V-gene and J-gene trimming of TCR beta chains, and an independent cohort replicated the association. In an earlier analysis of about 550 of the donors, most TCR beta V segments were observed in productive rearrangements about 87% or about 30% of the time, broadly matching IMGT annotations. Correlated functional status among segregating V segments might reflect linkage disequilibrium, but an unknown experimental factor could not be ruled out. At a false discovery rate of 0.05, a later analysis linked 16,951 TCR beta sequences to specific HLA alleles. Cytomegalovirus status was reported to be diagnosed by the classifier with high specificity and sensitivity in both the original and validation cohorts. A total of 164 TCR beta chains were listed by the study as associated with cytomegalovirus. Because HLA typing was missing for some donors at each locus, association tests included only the typed subset. In a later analysis, TCR association rates were found to vary across HLA loci, with the most associated TCRs seen for DRB1 alleles and the fewest for HLA-C alleles. Across donors, most TCR sequences were observed very rarely, whereas some public TCRs were present in many individuals. Roughly uniform sequencing depth across donors was assumed in presence/absence analyses, although this assumption may not hold. According to a later analysis, parvovirus B19, influenza, CMV and Epstein-Barr virus appeared linked to several top co-occurrence clusters. A later genetic analysis reported fewer N-insertions in productive TCRs among donors in an Asian-associated ancestry cluster than the roughly 620-donor mean. Most CMV-associated TCR beta chains appeared to be HLA-restricted in a later analysis, and the HLA associations seemed to be driven largely by CMV exposure. A further reported finding was that TCR beta sequences accurately predicted the HLA-A and HLA-B alleles for most subjects in the first cohort. Only TCR beta chains were sequenced in this cohort, and the absence of alpha or paired-chain data limited detectable features. In a later analysis, HLA-associated TCR beta chains showed more clonal expansion and lower generation probabilities than non-associated chains that were equally common. A cluster of highly shared sequence variants was judged likely to represent a technical artifact of the sequencing pipeline. Some IMGT-functional V segments, including TRBV6-2 and TRBV6-3, could not be told apart with the 87-base-pair reads, so those segments were excluded. Because counts were too low, 15 or so rarely observed V segments, including chromosome 9 orphons, were excluded from the earlier analysis of some 590 of the donors. In vitro tests confirmed that a few of the cytomegalovirus-associated TCR beta chains recognize cytomegalovirus antigens.

The cohort comprised 710 or so healthy bone marrow donors. All cohort members were sampled while nominally healthy, although unrecorded immune exposures were likely present. The donor was CMV seronegative and was included in the group of about 400 seronegative cohort members. Every donor gave a peripheral blood sample, and the peripheral blood mononuclear cells from that sample were used for TCR beta sequencing. The Qiagen DNeasy Blood Extraction Kit was used to extract genomic DNA from the blood cell samples. Library generation was performed with the immunoSEQ multiplex PCR assay. For the multiplex PCR, a mixture combining 60 forward primers for TCR Vbeta segments and 13 reverse primers for TCR Jbeta segments was used. A multiplex PCR assay on genomic DNA amplified the CDR3 region of rearranged TCR beta genes. On the Illumina HiSeq System, the amplified TCR beta libraries were sequenced as 87-base-pair reads. As for the authors' bioinformatics: Across the 500 to 850 repertoires, a later analysis counted 75 million to 90 million unique TCR beta chains, roughly 11 million of which were shared by at least two donors. To remove PCR and sequencing errors, raw reads were error-corrected and collapsed into unique sequences using a nearest-neighbor algorithm that merged closely related sequences. To assign V, D and J gene segments, CDR3 sequences were aligned to IMGT reference sequences. For a sequence to be retained, at least a six-nucleotide match to both a V gene segment and a J gene segment was required. A rearrangement counted as productive if the CDR3 had no stop codons and remained in frame with V and J, and every other rearrangement counted as non-productive. Following IMGT convention, CDR3 was defined as the stretch from the second conserved V-encoded cysteine up to the conserved J-encoded phenylalanine. The earlier analysis of 587 of the donors excluded sequences that lacked an unambiguous match to a single V gene segment. In an earlier analysis of roughly 500 of the donors, V segments were called functional above 56.7% productive rearrangements and were called segregating when the between-donor standard deviation exceeded 5%. To diagnose cytomegalovirus status from the catalog of TCR beta chain sequences, a statistical classification framework was built. A later analysis assigned V and J genes by comparing TCR nucleotide sequences with IMGT/GENE-DB human TR gene sequences. Using the TCRdist pipeline, a later analysis assigned CDR3 sequences along with most-parsimonious VDJ recombination scenarios. In a later analysis, each TCR beta chain was defined by its CDR3 amino acid sequence together with its V-gene family, and reads without a unique V-gene family were excluded. A later analysis removed 550 to 650 highly shared, low-generation-probability nucleotide sequences to deal with suspected cross-contamination and a sequencing artifact. A later analysis calculated a clonal expansion index for each public chain from normalized within-repertoire ranks of inferred template counts. Generation probabilities in a later analysis came from a VDJ recombination model fitted to out-of-frame rearrangements, and those results were checked against IGoR. A later analysis scored TCR-TCR, TCR-HLA and TCR-CMV co-occurrence with hypergeometric tests, applying a repertoire-size bias correction to TCR pairs. A later analysis estimated false discovery rates by permuting HLA or CMV assignments 20 times. A later analysis grouped co-occurring TCRs with DBSCAN, adding TCRdist sequence similarity when clustering within HLA-allele-positive subsets. Repertoires with fewer than 30,000 or more than 120,000 public chains, plus five repertoires with anomalous nucleotide sharing, were excluded from co-occurrence clustering. The table was pulled from immuneACCESS by TCRdb, which kept in-frame rearrangements only. Such tables lose some clones; where checked, under half of the loss comes from unresolved V genes, and the rest has no known cause. The V and J calls and the clone size are those of that table, but D and trimming were determined from the DNA. This sample holds over 150,000 clones; roughly 80% were observed only once. The top ten constitute roughly 2.3% of the sample.

The germline V gene (reference sequence) specifies SEHNR as CDR1 and FQNEAQ as CDR2. V ends up 5 bases short and J 8 bases short, with an unmatched junction base count of 7. The CDR3 has 13 amino acids, counting the end cysteine and phenylalanine. The kept DNA is CDR3 alone, 39 bases in frame from the first base. This clone was counted a few times. Its target antigen remains unknown. The sample holds no much larger clone one base away, and base qualities are not on file. This sequence originates from a male donor in good health and CMV-seronegative. The rearranged chain carries TRBV7-9 and TRBJ1-1; 8 of the junction bases match TRBD1. The sequencing input was PBMCs. The nucleotides are TGTGCCAGCAGCGCGCAGGGGGCAGGGGAAGCTTTCTTT. Its protein is CASSAQGAGEAFF.